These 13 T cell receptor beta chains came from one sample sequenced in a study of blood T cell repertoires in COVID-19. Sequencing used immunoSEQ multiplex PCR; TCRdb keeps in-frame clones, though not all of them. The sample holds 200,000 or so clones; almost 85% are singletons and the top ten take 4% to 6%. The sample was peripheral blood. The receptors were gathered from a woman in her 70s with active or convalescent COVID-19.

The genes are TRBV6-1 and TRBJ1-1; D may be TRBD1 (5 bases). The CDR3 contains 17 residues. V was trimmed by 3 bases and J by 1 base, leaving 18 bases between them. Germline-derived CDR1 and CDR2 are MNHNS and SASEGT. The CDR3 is CASSEADSPGRNTEAFF. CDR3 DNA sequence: TGTGCCAGCAGTGAGGCAGACAGTCCGGGCCGGAACACTGAAGCTTTCTTT.

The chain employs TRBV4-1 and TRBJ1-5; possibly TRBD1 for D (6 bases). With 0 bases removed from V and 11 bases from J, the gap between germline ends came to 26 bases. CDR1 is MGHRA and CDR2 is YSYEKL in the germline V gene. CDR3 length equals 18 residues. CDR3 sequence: CASSQDDLQGLPGSAQHF. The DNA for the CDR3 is TGCGCCAGCAGCCAAGATGACCTCCAGGGGCTTCCGGGATCAGCCCAGCATTTT.

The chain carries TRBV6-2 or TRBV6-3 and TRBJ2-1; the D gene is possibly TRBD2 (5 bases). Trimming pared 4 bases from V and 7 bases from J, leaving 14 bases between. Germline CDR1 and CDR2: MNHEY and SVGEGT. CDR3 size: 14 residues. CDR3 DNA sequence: TGTGCCAGCAGTTCCCCCTTGACGGGGAATGAGCAGTTCTTC. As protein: CASSSPLTGNEQFF.

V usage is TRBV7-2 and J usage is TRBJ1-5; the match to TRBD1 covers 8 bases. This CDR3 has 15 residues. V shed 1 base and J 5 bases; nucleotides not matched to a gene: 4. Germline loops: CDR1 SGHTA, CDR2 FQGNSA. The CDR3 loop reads CASSLGDRIYQPQHF. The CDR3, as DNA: TGTGCCAGCAGCTTAGGGGACAGGATATATCAGCCCCAGCATTTT.

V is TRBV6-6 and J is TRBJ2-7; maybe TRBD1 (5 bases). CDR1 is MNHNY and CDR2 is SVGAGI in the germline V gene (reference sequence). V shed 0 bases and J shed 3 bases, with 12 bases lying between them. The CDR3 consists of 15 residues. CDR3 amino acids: CASSYSKTDNYEQYF. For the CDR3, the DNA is TGTGCCAGCAGTTACTCGAAGACGGACAACTACGAGCAGTACTTC.

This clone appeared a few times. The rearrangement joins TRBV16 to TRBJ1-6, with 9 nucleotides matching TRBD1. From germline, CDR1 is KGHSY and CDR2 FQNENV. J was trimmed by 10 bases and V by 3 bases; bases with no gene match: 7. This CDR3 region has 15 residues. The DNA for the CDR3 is TGTGCCAGCAGCCAGCGGACAGGGGTTGGATCACCCCTCCACTTT. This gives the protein CASSQRTGVGSPLHF.

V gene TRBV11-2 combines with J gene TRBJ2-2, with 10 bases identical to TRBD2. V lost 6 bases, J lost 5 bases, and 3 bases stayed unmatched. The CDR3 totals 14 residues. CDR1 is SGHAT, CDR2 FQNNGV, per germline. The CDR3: CASRAGGQTGELFF. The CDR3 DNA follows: TGTGCCAGCAGAGCGGGAGGGCAGACCGGGGAGCTGTTTTTT. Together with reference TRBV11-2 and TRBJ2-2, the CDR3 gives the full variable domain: EAGVAQSPRYKIIEKRQSVAFWCNPISGHATLYWYQQILGQGPKLLIQFQNNGVVDDSQLPKDRFSAERLKGVDSTLKIQPAKLEDSAVYLCASRAGGQTGELFFGEGSRLTVL.

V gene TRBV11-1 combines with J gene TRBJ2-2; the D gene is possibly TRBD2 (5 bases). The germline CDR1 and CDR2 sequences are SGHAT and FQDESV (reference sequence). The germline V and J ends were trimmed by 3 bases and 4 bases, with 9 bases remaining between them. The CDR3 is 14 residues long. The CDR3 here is CASSFADSTGELFF. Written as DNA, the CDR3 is TGTGCCAGCAGCTTTGCGGACTCCACCGGGGAGCTGTTTTTT.

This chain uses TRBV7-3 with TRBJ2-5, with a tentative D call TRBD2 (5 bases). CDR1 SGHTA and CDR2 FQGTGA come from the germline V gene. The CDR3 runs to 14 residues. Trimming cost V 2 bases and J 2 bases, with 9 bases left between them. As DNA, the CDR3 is TGTGCCAGCAGCTTAGATCCGGGACAAGAGACCCAGTACTTC. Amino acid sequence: CASSLDPGQETQYF.

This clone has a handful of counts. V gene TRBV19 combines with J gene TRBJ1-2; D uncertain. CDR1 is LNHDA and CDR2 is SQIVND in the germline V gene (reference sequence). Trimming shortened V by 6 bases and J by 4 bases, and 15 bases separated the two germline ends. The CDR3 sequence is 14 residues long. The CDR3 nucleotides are TGTGCCAGTAGGATCGGGATGGGCCCCTATGGCTACACCTTC. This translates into CASRIGMGPYGYTF.

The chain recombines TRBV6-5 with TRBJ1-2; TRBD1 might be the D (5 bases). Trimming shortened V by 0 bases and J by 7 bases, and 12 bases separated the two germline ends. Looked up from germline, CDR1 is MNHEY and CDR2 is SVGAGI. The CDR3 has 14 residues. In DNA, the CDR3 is TGTGCCAGCAGTTACTCGACCAGCCAGGGTGGCTACACCTTC. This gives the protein CASSYSTSQGGYTF.

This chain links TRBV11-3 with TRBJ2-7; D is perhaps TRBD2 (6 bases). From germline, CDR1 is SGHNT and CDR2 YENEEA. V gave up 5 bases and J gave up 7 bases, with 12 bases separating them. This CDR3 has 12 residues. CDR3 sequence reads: CASSQQAGEQYF. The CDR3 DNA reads TGTGCCAGCAGCCAACAGGCGGGGGAGCAGTACTTC.

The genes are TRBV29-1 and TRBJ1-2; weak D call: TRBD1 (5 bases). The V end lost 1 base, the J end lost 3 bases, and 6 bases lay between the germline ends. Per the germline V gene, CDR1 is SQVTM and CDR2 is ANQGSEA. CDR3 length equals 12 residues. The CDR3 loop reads CSVEGGDYGYTF. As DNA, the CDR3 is TGCAGCGTTGAAGGGGGCGACTATGGCTACACCTTC.